These 9 T cell receptor beta chains originate from one sample sequenced in a study of blood T cell repertoires in COVID-19 (TCRdb year 2020). The library was prepared using the immunoSEQ multiplex PCR assay. TCRdb provides this immuneACCESS table in a form limited to in-frame rearrangements. Some clones are lacking; in checked studies, under half of them reflect an unresolved V gene, and why the rest are absent is not known. For this sample the table gives around 170,000 clones, of which around 90% were detected only once. The ten largest clones represent 20% to 30% of the sample. Material: peripheral blood. Source of these receptors: a man aged 60 to 75 with acute or convalescent COVID-19.

The chain couples TRBV11-1 to TRBJ1-1, with D perhaps TRBD1 (6 bases). Per germline, CDR1 SGHAT and CDR2 FQDESV (reference sequence). The CDR3 is made up of 13 amino acids. V was trimmed by 0 bases and J by 7 bases, leaving 9 bases between them. The CDR3 DNA sequence: TGTGCCAGCAGCTTAGCGGGGGCTGGTGAAGCTTTCTTT. Translation gives CASSLAGAGEAFF.

This clone was seen only a few times. The V call is TRBV5-4, the J call TRBJ2-7; 8 positions match TRBD1. Germline loops: CDR1 SGHNT, CDR2 YYREEE (reference sequence). Trimming at V came to 4 bases and at J to 2 bases, leaving 2 bases not matched to a gene. The CDR3 is 13 amino acids. The CDR3 DNA sequence: TGTGCCAGCAGCCTACAGGGGGCCTACGAGCAGTACTTC. It codes for CASSLQGAYEQYF.

CDR3 in DNA: TGTGCCAGTAGGCGACCAGAGGGGGCCTTTAATCAGCCCCAGCATTTT. It translates to CASRRPEGAFNQPQHF. The rearrangement links TRBV19 to TRBJ1-5; TRBD1 matches 7 bases. Germline lookup yields CDR1 LNHDA and CDR2 SQIVND (reference sequence). Trimming took 6 bases from V and 4 from J; bases not matched to a gene: 12. The CDR3 extends over 16 amino acids.

The rearrangement uses TRBV29-1 and TRBJ1-2; 8 bases map to TRBD1. This CDR3 is built from 13 residues. J was trimmed by 6 bases and V by 3 bases; bases with no gene match: 6. Germline assignment: CDR1 SQVTM and CDR2 ANQGSEA. The CDR3 region has the DNA TGCAGCGTTGATCAGACAGGGGTCGATGGCTACACCTTC. This codes for CSVDQTGVDGYTF.

The V gene is TRBV30, the J gene TRBJ2-5, with TRBD1 identical over 11 bases. V lost 1 base and J lost 5; bases outside the gene matches: 3. Germline V CDR1 and CDR2: GTSNPN, SVGIG (reference sequence). This CDR3 spans 14 amino acids. The CDR3 spells CAWSGGQGEETQYF. CDR3 nucleotide sequence: TGTGCCTGGAGTGGGGGACAGGGGGAGGAGACCCAGTACTTC.

This clone was observed a single time. The chain carries TRBV6-5 and TRBJ2-7; D perhaps matches TRBD2 (6 bases). Deletions cut 6 bases from V and 3 bases from J, with 12 bases between. Germline values: CDR1 MNHEY, CDR2 SVGAGI. CDR3 length: 13 residues. CDR3 in DNA: TGTGCCAGCAGGTACCGGGAGTTCTACGAGCAGTACTTC. It encodes CASRYREFYEQYF.

The chain carries TRBV7-2 and TRBJ1-2; 7 bases are shared with TRBD1. The CDR3 contains 13 residues. Looked up from germline, CDR1 is SGHTA and CDR2 is FQGNSA. Trimming cost V 5 bases and J 2 bases; bases outside gene matches: 2. CDR3 sequence reads: CASSPTGNYGYTF. The DNA for the CDR3 is TGTGCCAGCAGCCCGACAGGGAACTATGGCTACACCTTC.

V usage is TRBV6-6 and J usage is TRBJ1-5; 9 bases map to TRBD1. Germline trimming cut 6 bases from V and 7 bases from J; bases unmatched to any gene: 7. Per the germline V gene, CDR1 is MNHNY and CDR2 is SVGAGI (reference sequence). The CDR3 runs 14 residues. The CDR3 is CASSLTGGGQPQHF. Here the CDR3 DNA reads TGTGCCAGCAGCCTCACAGGGGGCGGGCAGCCCCAGCATTTT.

This chain links TRBV10-3 with TRBJ1-2; no clear D gene. The V gene lost 3 bases and the J gene lost 8 bases, with 10 bases spanning the gap. The germline CDR1 and CDR2 sequences are ENHRY and SYGVKD. The length of the CDR3 is 12 residues. The CDR3 sequence: CAISETDFGYTF. The DNA of the CDR3 is TGTGCCATCAGTGAAACAGATTTCGGCTACACCTTC.